This T cell receptor (beta chain) was identified during a study of siplizumab effects on memory and regulatory T cells. This clone ranks as medium-sized (0.01 to 0.1%). Its antigen remains unknown. The CDR3 is 15 amino acids. The ends lost 4 bases at V and 6 bases at J; junction bases unmatched: 10. From germline, CDR1 is SGHRS and CDR2 YFSETQ. For about 6 days at 37°C, the mixed lymphocyte reaction cells were kept in coculture. Here immunoSEQ multiplex PCR was the method, and the copy in TCRdb shows in-frame clones only, minus some. The sample contains 9,500 to 10,000 clones, approximately 40% of which appear only once.

This clonotype was sampled from a human donor in good health; the cells came from an allogeneic mixed lymphocyte reaction. The sequencing input was CFSE-low (dividing) CD4+ T cells sorted from an allogeneic mixed lymphocyte reaction. The V gene is TRBV5-1, the J gene TRBJ1-1, with 9 bases lining up with TRBD1. DNA for the CDR3: TGCGCCAGCAGCCGGATGGGACAGGGTATCGCTGAAGCTTTCTTT. It specifies CASSRMGQGIAEAFF.